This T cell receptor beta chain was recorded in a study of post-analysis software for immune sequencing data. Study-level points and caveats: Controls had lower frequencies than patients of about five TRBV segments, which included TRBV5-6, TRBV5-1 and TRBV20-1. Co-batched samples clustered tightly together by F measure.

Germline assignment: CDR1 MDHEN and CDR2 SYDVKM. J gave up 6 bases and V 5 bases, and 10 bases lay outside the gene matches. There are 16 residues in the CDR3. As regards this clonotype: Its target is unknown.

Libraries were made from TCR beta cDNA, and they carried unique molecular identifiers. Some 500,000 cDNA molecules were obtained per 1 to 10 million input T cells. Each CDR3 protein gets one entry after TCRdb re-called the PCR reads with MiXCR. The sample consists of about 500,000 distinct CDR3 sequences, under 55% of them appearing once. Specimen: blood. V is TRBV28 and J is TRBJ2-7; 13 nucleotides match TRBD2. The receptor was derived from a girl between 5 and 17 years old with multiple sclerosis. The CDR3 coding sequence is TGTGCCAGCAGTGTAACACCCGGGACTAGCGGGACCGAGCAGTACTTC. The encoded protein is CASSVTPGTSGTEQYF.